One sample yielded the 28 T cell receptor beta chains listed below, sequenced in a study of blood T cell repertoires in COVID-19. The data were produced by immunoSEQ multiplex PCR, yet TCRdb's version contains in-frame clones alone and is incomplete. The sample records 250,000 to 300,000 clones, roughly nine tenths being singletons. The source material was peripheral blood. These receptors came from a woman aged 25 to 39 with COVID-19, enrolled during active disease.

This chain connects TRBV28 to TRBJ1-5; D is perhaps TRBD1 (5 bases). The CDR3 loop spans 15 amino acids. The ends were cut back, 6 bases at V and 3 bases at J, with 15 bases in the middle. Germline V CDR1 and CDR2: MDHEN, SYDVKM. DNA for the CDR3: TGTGCCAGCAGGCTGGGACGGGGGTACAATCAGCCCCAGCATTTT. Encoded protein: CASRLGRGYNQPQHF.

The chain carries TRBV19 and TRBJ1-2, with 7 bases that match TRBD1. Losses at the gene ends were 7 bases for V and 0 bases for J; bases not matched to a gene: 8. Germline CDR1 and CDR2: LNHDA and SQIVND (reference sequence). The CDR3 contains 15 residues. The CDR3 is CASTPGQAPNYGYTF. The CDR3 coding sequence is TGTGCCAGTACCCCAGGACAGGCTCCTAACTATGGCTACACCTTC. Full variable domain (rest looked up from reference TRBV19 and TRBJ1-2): DGGITQSPKYLFRKEGQNVTLSCEQNLNHDAMYWYRQDPGQGLRLIYYSQIVNDFQKGDIAEGYSVSREKKESFPLTVTSAQKNPTAFYLCASTPGQAPNYGYTFGSGTRLTVV.

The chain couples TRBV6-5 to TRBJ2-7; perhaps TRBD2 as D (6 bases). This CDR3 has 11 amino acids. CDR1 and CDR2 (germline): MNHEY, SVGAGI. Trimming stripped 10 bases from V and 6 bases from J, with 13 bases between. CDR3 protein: CATKRRGEQYF. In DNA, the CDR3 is TGTGCCACCAAAAGGAGGGGCGAGCAGTACTTC.

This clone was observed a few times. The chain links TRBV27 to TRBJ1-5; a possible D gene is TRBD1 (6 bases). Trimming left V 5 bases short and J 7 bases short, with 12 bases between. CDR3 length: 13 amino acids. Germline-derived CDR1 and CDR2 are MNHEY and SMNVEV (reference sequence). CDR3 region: CASSPGQYQPQHF. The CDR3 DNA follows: TGTGCCAGCAGTCCCGGACAGTACCAGCCCCAGCATTTT.

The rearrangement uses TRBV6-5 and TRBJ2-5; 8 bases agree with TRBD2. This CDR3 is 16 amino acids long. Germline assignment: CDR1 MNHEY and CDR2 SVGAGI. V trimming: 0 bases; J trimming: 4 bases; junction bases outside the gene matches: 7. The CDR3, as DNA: TGTGCCAGCAGTTACTCCGGGGGGGGGCAGGGAGAGACCCAGTACTTC. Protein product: CASSYSGGGQGETQYF.

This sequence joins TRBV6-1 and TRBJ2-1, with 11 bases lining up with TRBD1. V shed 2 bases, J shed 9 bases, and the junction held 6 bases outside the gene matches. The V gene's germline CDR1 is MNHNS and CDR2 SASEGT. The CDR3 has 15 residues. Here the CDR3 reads CASSEWGTGGGEQFF. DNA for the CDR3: TGTGCCAGCAGTGAATGGGGGACAGGGGGAGGTGAGCAGTTCTTC.

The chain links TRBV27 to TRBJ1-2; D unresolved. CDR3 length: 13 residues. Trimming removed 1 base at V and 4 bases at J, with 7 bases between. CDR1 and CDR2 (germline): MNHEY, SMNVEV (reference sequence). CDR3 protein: CASSLFSSYGYTF. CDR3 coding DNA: TGTGCCAGCAGTTTATTTTCGAGCTATGGCTACACCTTC.

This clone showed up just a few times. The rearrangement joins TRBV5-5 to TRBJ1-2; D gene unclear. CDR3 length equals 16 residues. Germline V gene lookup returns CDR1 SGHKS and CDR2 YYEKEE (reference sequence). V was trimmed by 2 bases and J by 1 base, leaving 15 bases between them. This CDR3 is CASSFGGGFSNYGYTF. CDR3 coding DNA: TGTGCCAGCAGCTTTGGAGGCGGTTTCAGTAACTATGGCTACACCTTC.

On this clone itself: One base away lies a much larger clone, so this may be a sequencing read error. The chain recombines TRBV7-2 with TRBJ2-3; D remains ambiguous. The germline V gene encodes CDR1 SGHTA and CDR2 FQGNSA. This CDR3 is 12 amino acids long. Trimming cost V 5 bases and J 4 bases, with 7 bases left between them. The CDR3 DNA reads TGTGCCAGCAGCCCCCCGGCAGATACGCAGTATTTT. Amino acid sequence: CASSPPADTQYF.

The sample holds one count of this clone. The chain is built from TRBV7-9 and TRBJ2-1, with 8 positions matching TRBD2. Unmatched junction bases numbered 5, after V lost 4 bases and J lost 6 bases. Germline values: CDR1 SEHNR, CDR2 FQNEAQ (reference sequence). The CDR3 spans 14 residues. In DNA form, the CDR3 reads TGTGCCAGCAGCTCTCGCGCGGGGGGCAATGAGCAGTTCTTC. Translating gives CASSSRAGGNEQFF.

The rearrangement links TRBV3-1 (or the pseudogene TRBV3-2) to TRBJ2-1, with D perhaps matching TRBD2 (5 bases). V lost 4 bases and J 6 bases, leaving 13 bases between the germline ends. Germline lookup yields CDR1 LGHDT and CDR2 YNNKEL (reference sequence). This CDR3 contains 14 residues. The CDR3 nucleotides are TGTGCCAGCAGCCTCTTATCCGGAGGCAATGAGCAGTTCTTC. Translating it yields CASSLLSGGNEQFF.

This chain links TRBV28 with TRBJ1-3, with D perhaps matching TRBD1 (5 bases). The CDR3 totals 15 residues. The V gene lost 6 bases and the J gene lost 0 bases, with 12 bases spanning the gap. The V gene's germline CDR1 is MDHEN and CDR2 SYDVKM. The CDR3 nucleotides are TGTGCCAGCAGGGGGGGGGACCTCTCTGGAAACACCATATATTTT. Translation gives CASRGGDLSGNTIYF.

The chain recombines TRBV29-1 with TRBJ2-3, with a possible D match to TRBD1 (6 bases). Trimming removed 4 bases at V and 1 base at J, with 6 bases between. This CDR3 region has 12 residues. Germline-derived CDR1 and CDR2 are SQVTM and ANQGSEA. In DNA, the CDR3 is TGCAGCGTTGGACAGGGCACAGATACGCAGTATTTT. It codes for CSVGQGTDTQYF.

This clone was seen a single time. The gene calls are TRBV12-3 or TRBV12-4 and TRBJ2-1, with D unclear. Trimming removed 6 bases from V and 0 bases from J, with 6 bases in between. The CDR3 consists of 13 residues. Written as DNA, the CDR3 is TGTGCCAGCAGAATTAGCTCCTACAATGAGCAGTTCTTC. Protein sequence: CASRISSYNEQFF.

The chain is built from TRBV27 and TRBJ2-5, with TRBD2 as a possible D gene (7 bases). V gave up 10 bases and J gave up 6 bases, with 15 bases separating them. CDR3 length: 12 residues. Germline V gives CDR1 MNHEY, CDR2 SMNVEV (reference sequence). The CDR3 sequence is CATRGAKKTQYF. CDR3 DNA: TGTGCCACCCGGGGGGCAAAGAAGACCCAGTACTTC.

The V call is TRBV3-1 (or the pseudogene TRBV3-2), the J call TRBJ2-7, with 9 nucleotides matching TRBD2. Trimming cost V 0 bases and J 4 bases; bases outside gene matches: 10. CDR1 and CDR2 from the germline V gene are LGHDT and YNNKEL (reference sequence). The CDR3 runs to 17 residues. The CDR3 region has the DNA TGTGCCAGCAGCCAAGACCTGAGCGGGGGGCGGAATTACGAGCAGTACTTC. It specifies CASSQDLSGGRNYEQYF.

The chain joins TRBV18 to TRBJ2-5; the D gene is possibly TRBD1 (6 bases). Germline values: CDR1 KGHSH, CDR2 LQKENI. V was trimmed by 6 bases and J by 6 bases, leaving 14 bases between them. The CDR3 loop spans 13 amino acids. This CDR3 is CASSHRGGQTQYF. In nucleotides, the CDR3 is TGTGCCAGCTCCCACCGAGGGGGACAGACCCAGTACTTC. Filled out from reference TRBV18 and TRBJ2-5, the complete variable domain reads NAGVMQNPRHLVRRRGQEARLRCSPMKGHSHVYWYRQLPEEGLKFMVYLQKENIIDESGMPKERFSAEFPKEGPSILRIQQVVRGDSAAYFCASSHRGGQTQYFGPGTRLLVL.

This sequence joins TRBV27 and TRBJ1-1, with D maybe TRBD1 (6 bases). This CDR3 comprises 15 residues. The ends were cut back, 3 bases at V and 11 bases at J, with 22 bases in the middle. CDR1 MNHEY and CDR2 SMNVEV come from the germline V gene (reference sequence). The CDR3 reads CASSFTGQAAVRAFF. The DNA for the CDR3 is TGTGCCAGCAGTTTTACAGGGCAGGCCGCCGTACGGGCTTTCTTT.

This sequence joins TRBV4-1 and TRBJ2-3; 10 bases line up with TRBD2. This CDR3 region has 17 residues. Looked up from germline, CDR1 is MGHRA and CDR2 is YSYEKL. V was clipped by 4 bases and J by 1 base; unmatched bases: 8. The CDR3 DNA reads TGCGCCAGCAGCCCGATAGCGGGGGGAGGGGGCACAGATACGCAGTATTTT. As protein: CASSPIAGGGGTDTQYF.

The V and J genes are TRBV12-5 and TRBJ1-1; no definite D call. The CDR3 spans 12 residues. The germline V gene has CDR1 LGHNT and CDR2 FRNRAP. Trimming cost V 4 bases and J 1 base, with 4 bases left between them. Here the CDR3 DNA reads TGTGCTAGTGGTTCAAAGAACACTGAAGCTTTCTTT. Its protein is CASGSKNTEAFF. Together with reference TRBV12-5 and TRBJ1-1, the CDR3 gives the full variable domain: DARVTQTPRHKVTEMGQEVTMRCQPILGHNTVFWYRQTMMQGLELLAYFRNRAPLDDSGMPKDRFSAEMPDATLATLKIQPSEPRDSAVYFCASGSKNTEAFFGQGTRLTVV.

The CDR3, as DNA: TGCGCCAGCAGCTCGGGACAGGGAATTGTTGGGCAGTACTTC. As protein: CASSSGQGIVGQYF. V and J are TRBV5-1 and TRBJ2-7, with TRBD1 matching 9 bases. V lost 3 bases and J lost 9; bases outside the gene matches: 10. The V gene's germline CDR1 is SGHRS and CDR2 YFSETQ. The length of the CDR3 is 14 residues. Based on the CDR3 plus reference TRBV5-1 and TRBJ2-7, the full variable domain is KAGVTQTPRYLIKTRGQQVTLSCSPISGHRSVSWYQQTPGQGLQFLFEYFSETQRNKGNFPGRFSGRQFSNSRSEMNVSTLELGDSALYLCASSSGQGIVGQYFGPGTRLTVT.

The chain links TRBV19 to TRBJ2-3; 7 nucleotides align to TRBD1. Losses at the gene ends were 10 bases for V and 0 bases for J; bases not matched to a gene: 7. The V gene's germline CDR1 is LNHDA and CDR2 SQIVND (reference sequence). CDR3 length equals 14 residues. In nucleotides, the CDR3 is TGTGCCACCAAAGGGACAGCTAGCACAGATACGCAGTATTTT. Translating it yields CATKGTASTDTQYF.

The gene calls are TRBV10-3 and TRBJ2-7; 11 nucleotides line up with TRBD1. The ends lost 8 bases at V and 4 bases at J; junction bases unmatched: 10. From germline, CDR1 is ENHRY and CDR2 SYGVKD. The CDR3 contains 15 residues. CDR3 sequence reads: CAISSGGQGGYEQYF. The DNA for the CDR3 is TGTGCCATCTCCTCCGGGGGACAGGGGGGGTACGAGCAGTACTTC.

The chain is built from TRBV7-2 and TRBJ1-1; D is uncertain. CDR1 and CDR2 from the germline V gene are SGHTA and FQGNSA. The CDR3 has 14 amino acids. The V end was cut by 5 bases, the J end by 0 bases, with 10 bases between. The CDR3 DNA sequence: TGTGCCAGCAGCCTGCGGGTGATGAACACTGAAGCTTTCTTT. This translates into CASSLRVMNTEAFF.

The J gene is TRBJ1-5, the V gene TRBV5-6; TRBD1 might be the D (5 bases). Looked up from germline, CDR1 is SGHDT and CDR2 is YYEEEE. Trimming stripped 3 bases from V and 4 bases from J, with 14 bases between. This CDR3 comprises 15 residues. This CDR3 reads CASSWGGSKNQPQHF. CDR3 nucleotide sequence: TGTGCCAGCAGCTGGGGGGGGTCGAAAAATCAGCCCCAGCATTTT.

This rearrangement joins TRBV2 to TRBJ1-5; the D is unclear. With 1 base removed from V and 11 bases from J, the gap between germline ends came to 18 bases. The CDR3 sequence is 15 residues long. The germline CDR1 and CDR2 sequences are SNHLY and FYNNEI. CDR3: CASSEERGPRGAQHF. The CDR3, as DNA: TGTGCCAGCAGTGAAGAACGGGGTCCGCGGGGAGCCCAGCATTTT.

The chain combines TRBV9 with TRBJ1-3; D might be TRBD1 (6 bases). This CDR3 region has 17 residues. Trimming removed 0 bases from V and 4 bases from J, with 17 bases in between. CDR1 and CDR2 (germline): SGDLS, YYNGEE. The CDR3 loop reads CASSVASGGASGNTIYF. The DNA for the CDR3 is TGTGCCAGCAGCGTAGCTAGCGGGGGGGCCAGCGGAAACACCATATATTTT.

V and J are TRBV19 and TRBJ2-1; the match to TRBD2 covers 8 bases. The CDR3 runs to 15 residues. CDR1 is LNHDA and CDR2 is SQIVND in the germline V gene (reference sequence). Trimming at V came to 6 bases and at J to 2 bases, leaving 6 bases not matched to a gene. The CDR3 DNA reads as TGTGCCAGTAGCCCCGGGACTAGTGCCTACAATGAGCAGTTCTTC. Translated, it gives CASSPGTSAYNEQFF.